The next 31 T cell receptor beta chains were all read from a single sample in a study of T cell repertoires in cytomegalovirus infection. Their antigen targets remain unknown. MiXCR was run by TCRdb on the reads, yielding one entry per CDR3 protein. Among fewer than 900,000 distinct CDR3 sequences, almost 30% were seen once, and the ten largest hold under 15%. The sample in question was cultured CD8+ T cells from PBMCs, obtained from culture after CMV antigen stimulation. These receptors were taken from a human donor in good health (CMV status not recorded). Some clones in this sample may be carry-over from other donors' samples.

A few counts support this clonotype. This chain joins TRBV2 and TRBJ2-1, with 12 bases lining up with TRBD2. This CDR3 has 18 amino acids. The V segment lost 3 bases and the J segment 2 bases; nucleotides outside the gene matches: 8. Germline assignment: CDR1 SNHLY and CDR2 FYNNEI. CDR3 DNA: TGTGCCAGCAGTGAGGAGCTAGCGGGGGGGCCGCCCTACAATGAGCAGTTCTTC. This translates into CASSEELAGGPPYNEQFF.

The table lists this clonotype with a few counts. The V gene is TRBV7-6, the J gene TRBJ1-1, with D maybe TRBD1 (5 bases). The CDR3 length is 19 residues. Trimming took 1 base from V and 4 from J, leaving 25 bases between them. Germline V lookup: CDR1 SGHVS, CDR2 FNYEAQ. Here the CDR3 reads CASSLERPGVDLRVTEAFF. CDR3 DNA sequence: TGTGCCAGCAGCTTAGAAAGGCCGGGGGTAGATTTACGAGTCACTGAAGCTTTCTTT.

The rearrangement links TRBV25-1 to TRBJ2-7, with D possibly being TRBD2 (6 bases). Trimming took off 10 bases at V and 6 bases at J, with 13 bases between the two ends. The CDR3 consists of 11 residues. Germline-derived CDR1 and CDR2 are MGHDK and SYGVNS. The chain's CDR3 is CATIGGIEQYF. The DNA of the CDR3 is TGTGCCACAATAGGCGGGATCGAGCAGTACTTC.

This clonotype was observed a handful of times. This chain links TRBV27 with TRBJ1-5; 9 bases align to TRBD1. Germline CDR1 MNHEY, CDR2 SMNVEV (reference sequence). The length of the CDR3 is 14 residues. The trim removed 5 bases at V and 16 bases at J, leaving 15 bases unmatched. CDR3 sequence (DNA): TGTGCCAGCAGTGCTGGGACAGGGCTCGCCCCCCTCCATTTT. This sequence encodes CASSAGTGLAPLHF.

In this sample, this clonotype turned up many times. The chain employs TRBV7-9 and TRBJ2-1; D might be TRBD1 (5 bases). Trimming removed 2 bases from V and 1 base from J, with 18 bases in between. This CDR3 has 18 residues. CDR1 and CDR2 from the germline V gene are SEHNR and FQNEAQ (reference sequence). For the CDR3, the DNA is TGTGCCAGCAGCTTAATTTCCCGACAGAGCTTTTCCTACAATGAGCAGTTCTTC. It is translated as CASSLISRQSFSYNEQFF. Full variable domain (outside the CDR3, taken from reference TRBV7-9 and TRBJ2-1): DTGVSQNPRHKITKRGQNVTFRCDPISEHNRLYWYRQTLGQGPEFLTYFQNEAQLEKSRLLSDRFSAERPKGSFSTLEIQRTEQGDSAMYLCASSLISRQSFSYNEQFFGPGTRLTVL.

V and J are TRBV12-3 or TRBV12-4 and TRBJ2-1; 7 positions match TRBD2. The CDR3 spans 16 residues. V was clipped by 5 bases and J by 0 bases; unmatched bases: 7. Here the CDR3 DNA reads TGTGCCAGCAGTGGGGAAGGGGACTACTCCTACAATGAGCAGTTCTTC. Its protein product is CASSGEGDYSYNEQFF.

The chain employs TRBV5-6 and TRBJ1-5, with TRBD1 identical over 11 bases. This CDR3 is built from 15 residues. Germline V lookup: CDR1 SGHDT, CDR2 YYEEEE. V lost 4 bases to trimming and J lost 6 bases; unmatched junction nucleotides: 6. This chain's CDR3 is CASSDGTGGLQPQHF. CDR3 nucleotides: TGTGCCAGCAGCGATGGGACAGGGGGTCTTCAGCCCCAGCATTTT.

The chain is built from TRBV13 and TRBJ1-2; 8 bases are shared with TRBD1. Germline CDR1 is PRHDT and CDR2 is FYEKMQ (reference sequence). Trimming at V came to 5 bases and at J to 7 bases, leaving 15 bases not matched to a gene. The CDR3 runs to 16 residues. The chain's CDR3 is CASSQPSSGGAGGYTF. Written as DNA, the CDR3 is TGTGCCAGCAGCCAGCCCTCTTCAGGGGGCGCGGGTGGCTACACCTTC.

The CDR3 sequence: CASNQRGRKTDTQYF. The CDR3 DNA reads TGTGCCAGCAACCAACGCGGGAGAAAGACAGATACGCAGTATTTT. The genes are TRBV27 and TRBJ2-3, with 7 nucleotides matching TRBD2. Germline V lookup: CDR1 MNHEY, CDR2 SMNVEV (reference sequence). This CDR3 spans 15 amino acids. The V gene end was trimmed by 7 bases and the J gene end by 3 bases; junction bases not matched to a gene: 10.

A few counts support this clonotype. One base away lies a much larger clone, so this may be a sequencing read error. The chain links TRBV27 to TRBJ1-5, with D possibly being TRBD1 (6 bases). The CDR3 has 15 amino acids. Germline V gene data show CDR1 as MNHEY and CDR2 as SMNVEV (reference sequence). The germline V and J ends were trimmed by 4 bases and 0 bases, with 10 bases remaining between them. CDR3 DNA sequence: TGTGCCAGCAGTTCAGGGGTTAATAGCAATCAGCCCCAGCATTTT. This codes for CASSSGVNSNQPQHF.

V usage is TRBV6-5 and J usage is TRBJ1-1; no clear D gene. Germline CDR1 and CDR2: MNHEY and SVGAGI. V was clipped by 2 bases and J by 1 base, with 5 bases between them. The CDR3 extends over 13 amino acids. CDR3 loop: CASSYLSNTEAFF. The CDR3 region has the DNA TGTGCCAGCAGTTACCTGTCGAACACTGAAGCTTTCTTT.

The chain has TRBV20-1 and TRBJ1-1, with 9 bases that match TRBD1. V dropped 6 bases and J dropped 0; count of bases not matched to a gene: 14. Germline loops: CDR1 DFQATT, CDR2 SNEGSKA (reference sequence). CDR3 length: 17 residues. CDR3 coding DNA: TGCAGTGCCCATCTTGTCCCGGGACAGGGAATGAACACTGAAGCTTTCTTT. Translated: CSAHLVPGQGMNTEAFF.

The sample holds many counts of this clonotype. This chain links TRBV7-2 with TRBJ2-7, with 11 bases that match TRBD2. This CDR3 spans 14 amino acids. V lost 5 bases to trimming and J lost 2 bases; unmatched junction nucleotides: 2. Germline CDR1 is SGHTA and CDR2 is FQGNSA. The CDR3 nucleotides are TGTGCCAGCAGCCTTAGCGGGGGGGCCTACGAGCAGTACGTC. Protein product: CASSLSGGAYEQYV.

The rearrangement links TRBV6-2 or TRBV6-3 to TRBJ2-1, with D tentatively TRBD2 (5 bases). Trimming removed 5 bases at V and 6 bases at J, with 11 bases between. This CDR3 spans 13 amino acids. The V gene's germline CDR1 is MNHEY and CDR2 SVGEGT. The DNA for the CDR3 is TGTGCCAGCAGTCCGGGGTGGGGCAATGAGCAGTTCTTC. Protein: CASSPGWGNEQFF.

The table lists this clonotype with a few counts. This rearrangement joins TRBV6-5 to TRBJ2-1; D uncertain. Looked up from germline, CDR1 is MNHEY and CDR2 is SVGAGI. V lost 5 bases, J lost 0 bases, and 5 bases lay in between. The CDR3 spans 13 residues. The CDR3 DNA reads as TGTGCCAGCAGTAAGAGCTCCTACAATGAGCAGTTCTTC. This translates into CASSKSSYNEQFF.

The chain recombines TRBV5-6 with TRBJ2-7; TRBD2 is a possible D gene (6 bases). The CDR3 length is 15 residues. Germline V lookup: CDR1 SGHDT, CDR2 YYEEEE. Between the trimmed V and J ends, which lost 0 bases and 5 bases, there was a span of 15 bases. The CDR3 region is CASSLAGLGEDEQYF. DNA for the CDR3: TGTGCCAGCAGCTTGGCCGGGTTGGGGGAGGACGAGCAGTACTTC.

The chain recombines TRBV7-9 with TRBJ1-1; possible D gene TRBD1, 5 bases. CDR3 length: 15 amino acids. Germline V gives CDR1 SEHNR, CDR2 FQNEAQ (reference sequence). Trimming stripped 5 bases from V and 1 base from J, with 14 bases between. The DNA for the CDR3 is TGTGCCAGCAGCCCCCCCGGACACAAGAACACTGAAGCTTTCTTT. Translation: CASSPPGHKNTEAFF. The whole variable domain, remainder taken from reference TRBV7-9 and TRBJ1-1, is DTGVSQNPRHKITKRGQNVTFRCDPISEHNRLYWYRQTLGQGPEFLTYFQNEAQLEKSRLLSDRFSAERPKGSFSTLEIQRTEQGDSAMYLCASSPPGHKNTEAFFGQGTRLTVV.

The CDR3 sequence: CASSSLGAGYGYTF. In DNA, the CDR3 is TGTGCCAGCAGTTCCCTTGGGGCGGGTTATGGCTACACCTTC. The chain employs TRBV6-1 and TRBJ1-2; possibly TRBD1 for D (5 bases). Germline values: CDR1 MNHNS, CDR2 SASEGT. The germline V and J ends were trimmed by 5 bases and 5 bases, with 15 bases remaining between them. The CDR3 totals 14 residues.

The gene calls are TRBV7-6 and TRBJ2-5; 7 positions agree with TRBD2. J lost 1 base, V lost 5 bases, and 4 bases had no gene match. Germline-derived CDR1 and CDR2 are SGHVS and FNYEAQ. The CDR3 extends over 14 amino acids. CDR3 bases: TGTGCCAGCAGCGGGAGGGCGCTCCAAGAGACCCAGTACTTC. It encodes CASSGRALQETQYF.

In this sample, this clonotype turned up a few times. This chain links TRBV5-6 with TRBJ2-5, with TRBD2 identical over 14 bases. The CDR3 has 17 residues. Germline values: CDR1 SGHDT, CDR2 YYEEEE. V trimming: 3 bases; J trimming: 5 bases; junction bases outside the gene matches: 9. This chain's CDR3 is CASSWTSGGPRYETQYF. The CDR3 DNA reads as TGTGCCAGCAGCTGGACTAGCGGGGGGCCCCGGTATGAGACCCAGTACTTC.

The DNA for the CDR3 is TGTGCCAGCAGCATAGGGGCTGGCGGGGGGACGTACAATGAGCAGTTCTTC. Protein product: CASSIGAGGGTYNEQFF. This chain links TRBV9 with TRBJ2-1; 8 nucleotides line up with TRBD2. The junction had 13 bases not matched to a gene; V was cut back by 4 bases and J by 4 bases. Germline CDR1 and CDR2: SGDLS and YYNGEE. There are 17 residues in the CDR3.

This clonotype appeared a few times. CDR3 amino acids: CASSIPGVHQPQHF. The CDR3 coding sequence is TGTGCCAGTAGTATACCCGGGGTGCATCAGCCCCAGCATTTT. The chain employs TRBV19 and TRBJ1-5; D gene ambiguous. The V gene's germline CDR1 is LNHDA and CDR2 SQIVND (reference sequence). The CDR3 runs 14 residues. V lost 2 bases to trimming and J lost 5 bases, with 10 bases between them.

This clonotype occurred a few times. The chain uses TRBV2 and TRBJ2-6; D remains unclear. Trimming pared 10 bases from V and 0 bases from J, leaving 7 bases between. CDR1 is SNHLY and CDR2 is FYNNEI in the germline V gene. The CDR3 totals 13 residues. The CDR3 DNA is TGTGCCAACACCGTCTCTGGGGCCAACGTCCTGACTTTC. This sequence encodes CANTVSGANVLTF. The whole variable domain, remainder taken from reference TRBV2 and TRBJ2-6, is EPEVTQTPSHQVTQMGQEVILRCVPISNHLYFYWYRQILGQKVEFLVSFYNNEISEKSEIFDDQFSVERPDGSNFTLKIRSTKLEDSAMYFCANTVSGANVLTFGAGSRLTVL.

In its sample, this clonotype was seen many times. The rearrangement links TRBV12-3 or TRBV12-4 to TRBJ1-2; a weak D match, TRBD1 (5 bases). Trimming removed 2 bases from V and 8 bases from J, with 9 bases in between. The CDR3 has 12 amino acids. The CDR3 DNA sequence: TGTGCCAGCAGTTTATCGGGGACCGGCTACACCTTC. It translates to CASSLSGTGYTF.

The J gene is TRBJ2-6, the V gene TRBV4-3; tentatively, D is TRBD1 (6 bases). The V and J ends lost 0 bases and 4 bases respectively, with 10 bases between them. The CDR3 consists of 16 residues. The germline gives CDR1 LGHNA, CDR2 YSLEER. The CDR3 sequence is CASSQDQGTGANVLTF. In DNA, the CDR3 is TGCGCCAGCAGCCAAGATCAAGGGACAGGGGCCAACGTCCTGACTTTC.

The table lists this clonotype with a few counts. CDR3 loop: CASSQRQGETQYF. CDR3 coding DNA: TGCGCCAGCAGCCAAAGACAGGGTGAGACCCAGTACTTC. The chain joins TRBV4-1 to TRBJ2-5, with 7 nucleotides matching TRBD1. Germline V gene lookup returns CDR1 MGHRA and CDR2 YSYEKL. V lost 2 bases, J lost 5 bases, and 2 bases stayed unmatched. CDR3 length: 13 residues.

V and J are TRBV24-1 and TRBJ2-5; no clear D gene. CDR1 is KGHDR and CDR2 is SFDVKD in the germline V gene. Trimming cost V 5 bases and J 8 bases, with 17 bases left between them. This CDR3 contains 14 residues. The CDR3 sequence is CATSGPGLKGTQYF. CDR3 nucleotides: TGTGCCACCAGTGGCCCCGGCCTAAAAGGAACCCAGTACTTC.

This rearrangement joins TRBV6-5 to TRBJ2-7, with 9 bases identical to TRBD1. The V gene end was trimmed by 5 bases and the J gene end by 1 base; junction bases not matched to a gene: 6. The CDR3 contains 15 residues. Germline CDR1 and CDR2: MNHEY and SVGAGI. CDR3 protein: CASSGDRASSYEQYF. CDR3 in DNA: TGTGCCAGCAGTGGGGACAGGGCCTCGTCCTACGAGCAGTACTTC.

The V call is TRBV6-2 or TRBV6-3, the J call TRBJ2-7; TRBD1 matches at 9 bases. The CDR3 length is 15 residues. The J segment lost 2 bases and the V segment lost 0 bases, leaving 2 bases of the junction unmatched. The V gene's germline CDR1 is MNHEY and CDR2 SVGEGT. Here the CDR3 DNA reads TGTGCCAGCAGTTACTCCGGGACAGGGCCCTACGAGCAGTACGTC. Encoded protein: CASSYSGTGPYEQYV.

The table lists this clonotype with a few counts. J is TRBJ2-3 and V is TRBV11-2; unclear D gene. V was trimmed by 2 bases and J by 3 bases, leaving 3 bases between them. Germline CDR1 reads SGHAT; CDR2 reads FQNNGV. The CDR3 is 12 amino acids. This CDR3 reads CASSLWTDTQYF. The DNA for the CDR3 is TGTGCCAGCAGCTTATGGACAGATACGCAGTATTTT. The entire variable domain, with the rest obtained from reference TRBV11-2 and TRBJ2-3, is as follows: EAGVAQSPRYKIIEKRQSVAFWCNPISGHATLYWYQQILGQGPKLLIQFQNNGVVDDSQLPKDRFSAERLKGVDSTLKIQPAKLEDSAVYLCASSLWTDTQYFGPGTRLTVL.

The V call is TRBV9, the J call TRBJ1-2; 7 bases are a match to TRBD1. This CDR3 has 14 residues. The trim removed 0 bases at V and 5 bases at J, leaving 4 bases unmatched. CDR1 SGDLS and CDR2 YYNGEE come from the germline V gene. In DNA form, the CDR3 reads TGTGCCAGCAGCGTAGCTGGGACAGCGTATGGCTACACCTTC. Translating gives CASSVAGTAYGYTF.